Listed below are T cell receptor beta chains from one sample, sequenced in a study of blood T cell repertoires in COVID-19. Libraries were prepared by immunoSEQ multiplex PCR; TCRdb keeps only in-frame clonotypes and omits some of them. The table has approximately 180,000 clones, approximately 92% seen once. The specimen sequenced was PBMCs or T cells enriched from blood (not recorded which). These receptors were taken from a woman aged 40 to 55 with acute COVID-19. The CDR3 runs from the conserved cysteine through the conserved F or W. The D gene is left open where the match is weak. Only part of the rows carry a size: once, few, many, or a class if the clone is expanded.

J gene	V gene	D gene	clone size	CDR3 protein	CDR3 DNA
TRBJ1-5	TRBV19	TRBD1	.	CASSTQDRTNQPQHF	TGTGCCAGTAGTACTCAGGACAGGACCAATCAGCCCCAGCATTTT
TRBJ1-2	TRBV3-1/TRBV3-2	.	.	CASSQSAGGYTF	TGTGCCAGCAGCCAATCCGCGGGTGGCTACACCTTC
TRBJ2-3	TRBV9	.	.	CASNLQGTGTDTQYF	TGTGCCAGCAACTTACAGGGTACGGGCACAGATACGCAGTATTTT
TRBJ1-4	TRBV5-4	.	.	CASSVGPRGEKLFF	TGTGCCAGCAGCGTCGGGCCTCGGGGTGAAAAACTGTTTTTT
TRBJ2-1	TRBV20-1	TRBD2	.	CSASRRGDYNEQFF	TGCAGTGCTAGTAGGCGGGGGGACTACAATGAGCAGTTCTTC
TRBJ2-5	TRBV6-6	.	.	CASSYSSVSETQYF	TGTGCCAGCAGTTACTCGAGTGTATCGGAGACCCAGTACTTC
TRBJ1-5	TRBV7-8	.	.	CASSSEGGKAQPQHF	TGTGCCAGCAGCTCCGAGGGGGGGAAGGCTCAGCCCCAGCATTTT
TRBJ1-2	TRBV5-6	.	.	CASSLVGAPNYGYTF	TGTGCCAGCAGCTTGGTGGGGGCGCCTAACTATGGCTACACCTTC
TRBJ2-6	TRBV27	TRBD1	.	CASSRRQGVSSGANVLTF	TGTGCCAGCAGTAGGCGACAGGGTGTGAGCTCTGGGGCCAACGTCCTGACTTTC
TRBJ2-7	TRBV19	.	few	CASRKQQGGEQYF	TGTGCCAGTAGAAAGCAACAGGGTGGCGAGCAGTACTTC
TRBJ2-1	TRBV11-3	.	.	CASSPGDNEQFF	TGTGCCAGCAGCCCGGGGGACAATGAGCAGTTCTTC
TRBJ2-2	TRBV11-1	TRBD2	.	CASRPGLANTGELFF	TGTGCCAGCCGCCCGGGACTAGCGAACACCGGGGAGCTGTTTTTT
TRBJ2-7	TRBV25-1	.	few	CASSPSQYEQYF	TGTGCCAGCTCCCCTAGTCAGTACGAGCAGTACTTC
TRBJ1-4	TRBV11-2	.	.	CASSLGSGGTNEKLFF	TGTGCCAGCAGCTTAGGCTCGGGAGGAACTAATGAAAAACTGTTTTTT
TRBJ1-2	TRBV5-1	TRBD1	once	CASSLTGGTGYGYTF	TGCGCCAGCAGCCTAACAGGGGGCACGGGCTATGGCTACACCTTC
TRBJ2-3	TRBV4-2	.	.	CASRDTDTQYF	TGTGCCTCCCGCGACACAGATACGCAGTATTTT
TRBJ1-2	TRBV3-1/TRBV3-2	.	.	CASSQFRSANYGYTF	TGTGCCAGCAGCCAATTCCGCTCGGCTAACTATGGCTACACCTTC
TRBJ2-5	TRBV19	TRBD1	.	CASSIGQGARETQYF	TGTGCCAGTAGTATAGGGCAGGGGGCGCGGGAGACCCAGTACTTC
TRBJ1-2	TRBV10-2	TRBD1	.	CATLTGEWGYTF	TGCGCCACCCTGACAGGGGAGTGGGGCTACACCTTC
TRBJ2-2	TRBV6-2/TRBV6-3	.	.	CASSQYPNTGELFF	TGTGCCAGCAGCCAATATCCGAACACCGGGGAGCTGTTTTTT
TRBJ2-7	TRBV12-3/TRBV12-4	.	.	CATSLFGESEQYF	TGTGCCACTTCCCTTTTCGGGGAGAGTGAGCAGTACTTC
TRBJ1-2	TRBV3-1/TRBV3-2	.	.	CASSRSAGQNYGYTF	TGTGCCAGCAGCCGCTCGGCGGGGCAGAACTATGGCTACACCTTC
TRBJ1-5	TRBV6-2/TRBV6-3	TRBD1	.	CASSRQGSHQPQHF	TGTGCCAGCAGTCGACAGGGTAGCCATCAGCCCCAGCATTTT
TRBJ1-2	TRBV9	.	.	CASSAPGGYTF	TGTGCCAGCAGCGCTCCGGGTGGCTACACCTTC
TRBJ1-3	TRBV5-1	.	.	CASSLASGEGNTIYF	TGCGCCAGCAGCTTGGCTTCAGGGGAAGGAAACACCATATATTTT
TRBJ2-1	TRBV6-5	.	.	CASSYSGASSYNEQFF	TGTGCCAGCAGTTACTCGGGGGCCTCTTCCTACAATGAGCAGTTCTTC
TRBJ1-5	TRBV5-1	TRBD1	.	CASSLGTGSSNQPQHF	TGCGCCAGCAGCTTAGGGACAGGATCTAGCAATCAGCCCCAGCATTTT
TRBJ1-5	TRBV5-8	TRBD1	.	CASSLVTGVNNPQHF	TGTGCCAGCAGCTTAGTAACAGGGGTTAATAATCCCCAGCATTTT
TRBJ2-2	TRBV7-2	.	.	CASRLRGGAGELFF	TGTGCCAGCAGACTCCGGGGTGGCGCCGGGGAGCTGTTTTTT
TRBJ1-1	TRBV12-5	.	.	CASGLVSSEAFF	TGTGCTAGTGGTTTGGTATCTAGTGAAGCTTTCTTT
TRBJ2-5	TRBV10-1	TRBD1	.	CASSEGGSNTETQYF	TGCGCCAGCAGTGAAGGGGGCTCGAACACGGAGACCCAGTACTTC
TRBJ2-1	TRBV2	.	.	CASIRGEGQINEQFF	TGTGCCAGCATAAGGGGGGAGGGCCAGATCAACGAGCAGTTCTTC
TRBJ1-4	TRBV5-1	TRBD1	.	CASSLFPTGMAEKLFF	TGCGCCAGCAGCTTGTTCCCGACAGGGATGGCGGAAAAACTGTTTTTT
TRBJ1-5	TRBV6-2/TRBV6-3	TRBD1	.	CASSYLGQGAKRNQPQHF	TGTGCCAGCAGTTACCTCGGACAGGGGGCAAAGCGCAATCAGCCCCAGCATTTT
TRBJ1-6	TRBV6-6	TRBD1	.	CASSYDWTGASPLHF	TGTGCCAGCAGTTACGATTGGACAGGGGCATCACCCCTCCACTTT
TRBJ2-3	TRBV6-5	.	.	CASKDGLNTQYF	TGTGCCAGTAAAGATGGACTAAATACGCAGTATTTT
TRBJ2-3	TRBV4-1	TRBD1	.	CASSRTGADTQYF	TGCGCCAGCAGCAGGACAGGGGCAGATACGCAGTATTTT
TRBJ2-5	TRBV28	TRBD2	.	CASPPSGGAGETQYF	TGTGCCAGCCCTCCTAGCGGGGGGGCAGGGGAGACCCAGTACTTC